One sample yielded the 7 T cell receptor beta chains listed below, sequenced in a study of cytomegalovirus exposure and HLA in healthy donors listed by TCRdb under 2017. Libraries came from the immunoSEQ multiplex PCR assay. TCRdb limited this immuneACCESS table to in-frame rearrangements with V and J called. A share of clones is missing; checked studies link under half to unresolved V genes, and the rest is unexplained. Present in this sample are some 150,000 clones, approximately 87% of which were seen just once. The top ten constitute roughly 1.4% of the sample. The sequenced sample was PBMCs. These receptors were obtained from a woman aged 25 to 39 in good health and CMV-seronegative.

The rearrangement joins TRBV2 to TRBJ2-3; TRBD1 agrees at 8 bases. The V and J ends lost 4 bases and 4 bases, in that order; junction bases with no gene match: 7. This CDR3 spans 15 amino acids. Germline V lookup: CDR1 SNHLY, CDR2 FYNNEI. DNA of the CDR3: TGTGCCAGCAGTGGTGGACAGGGCCCCTCAGATACGCAGTATTTT. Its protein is CASSGGQGPSDTQYF.

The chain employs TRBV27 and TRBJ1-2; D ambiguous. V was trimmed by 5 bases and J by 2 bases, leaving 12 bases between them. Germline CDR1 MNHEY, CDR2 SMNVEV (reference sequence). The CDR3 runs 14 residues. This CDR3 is CASSPRSANYGYTF. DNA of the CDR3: TGTGCCAGCAGTCCTAGGTCGGCGAACTATGGCTACACCTTC.

The CDR3 sequence: CASSFGRATEAFF. The DNA of the CDR3 is TGTGCCAGCAGTTTTGGCAGGGCCACTGAAGCTTTCTTT. The rearrangement uses TRBV27 and TRBJ1-1; possibly TRBD1 for D (5 bases). Germline CDR1 and CDR2: MNHEY and SMNVEV (reference sequence). The CDR3 is 13 amino acids. The V and J ends lost 3 bases and 4 bases respectively, with 9 bases between them.

The CDR3 region has the DNA TGTGCCAGCAGTGGACAGAACACTGAAGCTTTCTTT. Protein: CASSGQNTEAFF. The rearrangement joins TRBV6-4 to TRBJ1-1, with D hard to call. The CDR3 has 12 residues. V lost 4 bases to trimming and J lost 1 base, with 4 bases between them. Germline loops: CDR1 MRHNA, CDR2 SNTAGT.

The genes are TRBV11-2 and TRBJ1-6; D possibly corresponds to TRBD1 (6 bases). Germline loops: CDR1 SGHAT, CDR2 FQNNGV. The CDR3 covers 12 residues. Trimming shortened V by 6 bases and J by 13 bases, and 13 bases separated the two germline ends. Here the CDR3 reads CASSSQGYPLHF. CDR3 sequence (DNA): TGTGCCAGCAGTTCACAGGGCTACCCCCTCCACTTT. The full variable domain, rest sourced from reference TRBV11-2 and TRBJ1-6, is EAGVAQSPRYKIIEKRQSVAFWCNPISGHATLYWYQQILGQGPKLLIQFQNNGVVDDSQLPKDRFSAERLKGVDSTLKIQPAKLEDSAVYLCASSSQGYPLHFGNGTRLTVT.

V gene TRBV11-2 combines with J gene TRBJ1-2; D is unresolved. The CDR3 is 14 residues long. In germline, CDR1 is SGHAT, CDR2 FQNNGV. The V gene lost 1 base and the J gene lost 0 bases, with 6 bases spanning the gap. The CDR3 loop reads CASSLGGPNYGYTF. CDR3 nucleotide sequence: TGTGCCAGCAGCTTAGGAGGCCCTAACTATGGCTACACCTTC.

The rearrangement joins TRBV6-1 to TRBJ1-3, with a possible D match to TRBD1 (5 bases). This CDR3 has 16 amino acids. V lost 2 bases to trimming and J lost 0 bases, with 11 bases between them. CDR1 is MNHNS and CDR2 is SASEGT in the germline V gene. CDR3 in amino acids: CASSEMDTGSGNTIYF. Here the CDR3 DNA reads TGTGCCAGCAGTGAAATGGACACCGGCTCTGGAAACACCATATATTTT.